This T cell receptor beta chain was sequenced for a study of OX40 agonist ivuxolimab in advanced cancers. The repertoire was sequenced with immunoSEQ multiplex PCR; TCRdb's copy has only in-frame clones and lacks some. The table includes 25,000 to 40,000 clones, 82% detected once. Germline CDR1 and CDR2: SEHNR and FQNEAQ (reference sequence). Trimming removed 5 bases from V and 0 bases from J, with 11 bases in between. This CDR3 has 14 residues. The sequence came from an adult with an advanced solid tumor such as melanoma, head and neck, liver or kidney cancer. V gene TRBV7-9 combines with J gene TRBJ2-7; tentatively, D is TRBD2 (6 bases). The sequencing used CD4+ or CD8+ T cells sorted from blood, collected in a trial of the OX40 agonist ivuxolimab. The CDR3 DNA is TGTGCCAGCAGCCGGGAGACAGTCTCCTACGAGCAGTACTTC. Its protein is CASSRETVSYEQYF.